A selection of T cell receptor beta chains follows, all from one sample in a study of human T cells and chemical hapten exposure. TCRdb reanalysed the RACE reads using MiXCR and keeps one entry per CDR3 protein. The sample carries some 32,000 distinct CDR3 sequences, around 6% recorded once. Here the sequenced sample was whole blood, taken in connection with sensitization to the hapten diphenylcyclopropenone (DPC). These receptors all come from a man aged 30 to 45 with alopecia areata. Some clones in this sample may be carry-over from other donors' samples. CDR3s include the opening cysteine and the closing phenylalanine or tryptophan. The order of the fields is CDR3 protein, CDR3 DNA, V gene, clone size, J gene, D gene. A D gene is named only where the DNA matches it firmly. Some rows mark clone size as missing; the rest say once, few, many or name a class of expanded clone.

CSASRGNLYGYTF	TGCAGCGCCTCGAGGGGAAACCTCTATGGCTACACCTTC	TRBV20-1	-	TRBJ1-2	-
CAISGQGEETQYF	TGTGCCATCAGTGGACAGGGGGAAGAGACCCAGTACTTC	TRBV10-3	many	TRBJ2-5	TRBD1
CASSTSGKETQYF	TGTGCCAGTAGTACTAGCGGGAAAGAGACCCAGTACTTC	TRBV19	few	TRBJ2-5	TRBD2
CASRWRGGFYFGTDTQYF	TGTGCCAGCAGATGGCGGGGGGGCTTTTATTTCGGCACAGATACGCAGTATTTT	TRBV27	many	TRBJ2-3	TRBD2
CASSRINDRKDHEQYF	TGTGCCAGCAGCCGAATAAACGACAGGAAAGACCACGAGCAGTACTTC	TRBV5-6	many	TRBJ2-7	-
CASSVVGQTSYNEQFF	TGTGCCAGCAGCGTAGTAGGACAGACCTCCTACAATGAGCAGTTCTTC	TRBV9	many	TRBJ2-1	-
CASSSERSPNTEAFF	TGTGCCAGCTCTAGCGAGAGGTCCCCTAACACTGAAGCTTTCTTT	TRBV28	-	TRBJ1-1	-
CASSQDLGHCYNEQFF	TGTGCCAGCAGCCAAGATCTGGGACACTGCTACAATGAGCAGTTCTTC	TRBV3-2	many	TRBJ2-1	-
CASSSPDGRRQYF	TGTGCCAGCAGTTCTCCCGATGGAAGGCGGCAGTATTTT	TRBV2	many	TRBJ2-3	-
CASSRTSGRYYEQYF	TGTGCCAGCAGCCGGACTAGCGGGAGGTACTACGAGCAGTACTTC	TRBV11-2	many	TRBJ2-7	TRBD2
CAWSVRGAGANVLTF	TGTGCCTGGAGTGTAAGAGGGGCTGGGGCCAACGTCCTGACTTTC	TRBV30	many	TRBJ2-6	-
CASSLASVQQRSVLYSNQPQHF	TGTGCCAGCAGCTTAGCTTCGGTACAGCAGCGGTCAGTGCTTTATAGCAATCAGCCCCAGCATTTT	TRBV7-8	medium-sized	TRBJ1-5	-
CASSHAGLWGEQFF	TGTGCCAGCAGCCACGCCGGCCTATGGGGCGAGCAGTTCTTC	TRBV5-6	many	TRBJ2-1	-
CASSQEGPGGYTF	TGTGCCAGCAGCCAGGAAGGCCCCGGGGGCTACACCTTC	TRBV3-1	many	TRBJ1-2	-
CASSSLDPAEQYF	TGTGCCAGCAGCTCACTGGACCCGGCCGAGCAGTACTTC	TRBV7-9	-	TRBJ2-7	-
CASSFDVGTYEQYF	TGCGCCAGCAGCTTCGACGTGGGGACCTACGAGCAGTACTTC	TRBV5-1	many	TRBJ2-7	-
CASSQDRSGTYNEQFF	TGCGCCAGCAGCCAAGATCGAAGCGGGACCTACAATGAGCAGTTCTTC	TRBV4-1	many	TRBJ2-1	TRBD2
CASSVTNLRTDTQYF	TGTGCCAGCAGCGTGACAAACCTTCGCACAGATACGCAGTATTTT	TRBV9	many	TRBJ2-3	-
CASSKYRTANPLRHGYTF	TGTGCCAGCAGCAAATACAGGACAGCGAACCCCTTGAGGCATGGCTACACCTTC	TRBV21-1	many	TRBJ1-2	-
CSVELRGQATGELFF	TGCAGCGTTGAGTTGCGGGGGCAAGCCACCGGGGAGCTGTTTTTT	TRBV29-1	many	TRBJ2-2	-
CASTFFAGPLHF	TGTGCCAGCACCTTTTTTGCCGGGCCCCTCCACTTT	TRBV12-3/TRBV12-4	many	TRBJ1-6	-
CSASDGGSGANVLTF	TGCAGTGCTAGTGACGGGGGCTCTGGGGCCAACGTCCTGACTTTC	TRBV20-1	many	TRBJ2-6	-
CASNRDRGKETQYF	TGTGCCAGCAACCGGGACAGGGGAAAAGAGACCCAGTACTTC	TRBV7-2	few	TRBJ2-5	TRBD1
CASSLDFSLRTGELFF	TGTGCCAGCAGCTTAGATTTTAGTTTGCGCACCGGGGAGCTGTTTTTT	TRBV11-2	many	TRBJ2-2	-
CSAGTGVGSYEQYF	TGCAGCGCTGGGACAGGGGTGGGGTCCTACGAGCAGTACTTC	TRBV29-1	many	TRBJ2-7	TRBD1
CASSARDRVTEAFF	TGTGCCAGCAGTGCCCGGGACAGGGTCACTGAAGCTTTCTTT	TRBV12-3/TRBV12-4	many	TRBJ1-1	TRBD1
CASSLERVGDQPQHF	TGTGCCAGCAGTTTAGAAAGGGTGGGAGATCAGCCCCAGCATTTT	TRBV12-3/TRBV12-4	many	TRBJ1-5	-
CASSLVGGQPQHF	TGTGCCAGCAGCTTAGTAGGGGGCCAGCCCCAGCATTTT	TRBV5-6	many	TRBJ1-5	TRBD1
CASSQDLRWQGGQPQHF	TGCGCCAGCAGCCAAGATCTTAGGTGGCAGGGAGGTCAGCCCCAGCATTTT	TRBV4-3	many	TRBJ1-5	-
CSARTSGRVWDTQYF	TGCAGTGCTAGGACTAGCGGGAGAGTCTGGGATACGCAGTATTTT	TRBV20-1	-	TRBJ2-3	TRBD2
CATSELGRSQPQHF	TGTGCCACCAGTGAGTTGGGCAGGAGCCAGCCCCAGCATTTT	TRBV24-1	many	TRBJ1-5	-
CAWSVAGGFVNTEAFF	TGTGCCTGGAGTGTGGCAGGGGGATTTGTGAACACTGAAGCTTTCTTT	TRBV30	many	TRBJ1-1	TRBD1
CASSSSGKAYEQYF	TGTGCCAGCAGTTCGTCAGGGAAGGCCTACGAGCAGTATTTC	TRBV27	-	TRBJ2-7	-
CASSLTGLSNQPQHF	TGTGCCAGCAGCTTGACAGGGCTTAGCAATCAGCCCCAGCATTTT	TRBV6-5	-	TRBJ1-5	TRBD1
CASSPLRGEDTQYF	TGTGCCAGCAGTCCGCTACGGGGGGAGGATACGCAGTATTTT	TRBV12-3/TRBV12-4	many	TRBJ2-3	TRBD2
CASSEASQGSEKLFF	TGTGCCAGCAGTGAAGCCTCGCAGGGGAGTGAAAAACTGTTTTTT	TRBV2	many	TRBJ1-4	-
CSAEYSNYGYTF	TGCAGTGCCGAGTACTCTAACTATGGCTACACCTTC	TRBV20-1	many	TRBJ1-2	-
CASSQGGSNQPQHF	TGTGCCAGCAGCCAAGGAGGGAGCAATCAGCCCCAGCATTTT	TRBV3-1	many	TRBJ1-5	-
CASRWGGEQYF	TGTGCCAGTAGATGGGGAGGCGAGCAGTACTTC	TRBV19	-	TRBJ2-7	-
CASRTTGGYTF	TGTGCCAGCAGGACGACAGGCGGTTACACCTTC	TRBV27	few	TRBJ1-2	-
CASSLTGGNYEQYF	TGTGCCAGCAGCCTGACAGGGGGGAACTACGAGCAGTACTTC	TRBV7-2	many	TRBJ2-7	TRBD1
CSVPDRGILPYNEQFF	TGCAGCGTTCCGGACAGGGGCATCCTCCCATACAATGAGCAGTTCTTC	TRBV29-1	-	TRBJ2-1	TRBD1
CASSYAPGFSYEQYF	TGTGCCAGCAGCTATGCCCCGGGATTCTCCTACGAGCAGTACTTC	TRBV7-2	many	TRBJ2-7	-
CASSPRGLGANVLTF	TGTGCCAGCAGCCCACGAGGGCTTGGGGCCAACGTCCTGACTTTC	TRBV3-1	many	TRBJ2-6	-
CASSPGTGVGGYTF	TGTGCCAGCAGTCCGGGGACAGGGGTGGGCGGCTACACCTTC	TRBV12-3/TRBV12-4	many	TRBJ1-2	TRBD1
CASHDTFGSTQHF	TGTGCCAGCCACGATACTTTCGGGAGCACCCAGCATTTT	TRBV7-2	many	TRBJ1-5	-
CASSQDKASEQYF	TGCGCCAGCAGCCAAGATAAGGCTAGCGAGCAGTACTTC	TRBV4-3	many	TRBJ2-7	-
CASSRDRGSTEAFF	TGTGCCAGCAGTCGAGACAGGGGAAGCACTGAAGCTTTCTTT	TRBV27	many	TRBJ1-1	TRBD1
CASSIGEKELFF	TGTGCCAGTAGTATCGGGGAGAAGGAGCTGTTTTTT	TRBV19	many	TRBJ2-2	-
CASSTPVGYQPQHF	TGTGCCAGTAGTACCCCGGTGGGGTATCAGCCCCAGCATTTT	TRBV19	many	TRBJ1-5	-
CASSSWGTKETQYF	TGTGCCAGCAGCTCCTGGGGGACAAAAGAGACCCAGTACTTC	TRBV7-9	many	TRBJ2-5	-
CASSLNGRHIQYF	TGTGCCAGCAGCTTGAACGGGAGGCACATTCAGTACTTC	TRBV5-4	many	TRBJ2-4	TRBD2
CASSTEPVSEQYF	TGTGCCAGCAGCACGGAGCCCGTTAGCGAGCAGTACTTC	TRBV14	few	TRBJ2-7	-
CASRKGASKTGELFF	TGCGCCAGCAGGAAAGGGGCTTCAAAAACCGGGGAGCTGTTTTTT	TRBV4-3	many	TRBJ2-2	-